The 10 T cell receptor beta chains presented below share a single source sample, sequenced in a study of blood T cell repertoires in COVID-19. Sequencing was performed with immunoSEQ multiplex PCR; in TCRdb, only in-frame clones are kept and a portion is missing. The repertoire holds about 370,000 clones, with about 89% as singletons. Input material: peripheral blood. The receptors come from a woman younger than 45 with COVID-19, enrolled during active disease.

In this sample, this clone turned up once. The rearrangement links TRBV2 to TRBJ2-5, with 10 bases identical to TRBD2. The ends lost 8 bases at V and 5 bases at J; junction bases unmatched: 5. The V gene's germline CDR1 is SNHLY and CDR2 FYNNEI. This CDR3 region has 13 residues. The CDR3 sequence: CASASGGRETQYF. In nucleotides, the CDR3 is TGTGCCAGCGCTAGCGGGGGAAGGGAGACCCAGTACTTC. Full variable domain (remainder filled in from reference TRBV2 and TRBJ2-5): EPEVTQTPSHQVTQMGQEVILRCVPISNHLYFYWYRQILGQKVEFLVSFYNNEISEKSEIFDDQFSVERPDGSNFTLKIRSTKLEDSAMYFCASASGGRETQYFGPGTRLLVL.

Only a few counts were recorded for this clone. This sequence joins TRBV6-5 and TRBJ1-4, with D possibly matching TRBD1 (5 bases). Per the germline V gene, CDR1 is MNHEY and CDR2 is SVGAGI. The CDR3 has 14 amino acids. The germline V and J ends were trimmed by 6 bases and 7 bases, with 15 bases remaining between them. CDR3: CASSPGGRSEKLFF. CDR3 sequence (DNA): TGTGCCAGCAGCCCGGGGGGGAGAAGTGAAAAACTGTTTTTT.

The V gene is TRBV18, the J gene TRBJ2-7, with a possible D match to TRBD2 (6 bases). The germline gives CDR1 KGHSH, CDR2 LQKENI. The V gene lost 1 base and the J gene lost 2 bases, with 12 bases spanning the gap. CDR3 length: 15 amino acids. The CDR3 coding sequence is TGTGCCAGCTCACCACGTTGGACTAACACCTACGAGCAGTACTTC. This encodes CASSPRWTNTYEQYF.

This chain connects TRBV24-1 to TRBJ1-2; D may be TRBD1 (5 bases). Germline assignment: CDR1 KGHDR and CDR2 SFDVKD. This CDR3 region has 14 residues. The germline V and J ends were trimmed by 6 bases and 7 bases, with 17 bases remaining between them. The CDR3 DNA reads as TGTGCCACCAGTTCACAAGGGCAGGGAGGTGGCTACACCTTC. It codes for CATSSQGQGGGYTF.

The chain combines TRBV6-5 with TRBJ2-5, with 7 bases fitting TRBD1. The CDR3 has 16 amino acids. The trim removed 2 bases at V and 0 bases at J, leaving 6 bases unmatched. CDR1 is MNHEY and CDR2 is SVGAGI in the germline V gene. The CDR3 reads CASSYGATGDQETQYF. The CDR3 DNA is TGTGCCAGCAGTTACGGGGCTACAGGGGACCAAGAGACCCAGTACTTC.

V gene TRBV15 combines with J gene TRBJ1-2, with 8 bases matching TRBD1. CDR3 size: 13 residues. V lost 10 bases, J lost 2 bases, and 6 bases stayed unmatched. Germline values: CDR1 LNHNV, CDR2 YYDKDF (reference sequence). CDR3 nucleotides: TGTGCCATCCCGGGACAGGCCAACTATGGCTACACCTTC. Its protein product is CAIPGQANYGYTF.

The CDR3 protein is CASSLEGAHGYTF. In nucleotides, the CDR3 is TGTGCCAGCAGCTTGGAGGGGGCGCATGGCTACACCTTC. The chain combines TRBV7-9 with TRBJ1-2; 7 bases line up with TRBD1. V trimming: 3 bases; J trimming: 6 bases; junction bases outside the gene matches: 4. The germline V gene encodes CDR1 SEHNR and CDR2 FQNEAQ (reference sequence). The CDR3 consists of 13 residues.

The genes are TRBV30 and TRBJ2-2; D is perhaps TRBD2 (6 bases). Looked up from germline, CDR1 is GTSNPN and CDR2 is SVGIG (reference sequence). This CDR3 comprises 16 residues. V gave up 4 bases and J gave up 6 bases, with 21 bases separating them. Here the CDR3 reads CAWTGRWRDPPGELFF. CDR3 in DNA: TGTGCCTGGACAGGGCGATGGAGGGACCCCCCCGGGGAGCTGTTTTTT.

The CDR3 DNA is TGTGCCAGCAGCTCCACAGGGGGCTCGGTGAACACTGAAGCTTTCTTT. As protein: CASSSTGGSVNTEAFF. V is TRBV7-8 and J is TRBJ1-1, with 9 bases lining up with TRBD1. The CDR3 spans 16 residues. Trimming took 4 bases from V and 0 from J; bases not matched to a gene: 6. Per germline, CDR1 SGHVS and CDR2 FQNEAQ.

This sequence joins TRBV3-1 (or the pseudogene TRBV3-2) and TRBJ2-7; no clear D. Germline V gives CDR1 LGHDT, CDR2 YNNKEL (reference sequence). There are 11 residues in the CDR3. V was pared by 4 bases and J by 6 bases, with 7 bases between. CDR3 DNA: TGTGCCAGCAGCCTTAATAGCGAGCAGTACTTC. Its protein is CASSLNSEQYF.